This is a list of T cell receptor beta chains from one sample in a study of T cells after posttransplantation cyclophosphamide. TCRdb's copy holds only in-frame clones and misses some; the assay was immunoSEQ multiplex PCR. The sample contains more than 30,000 clones, around 90% of which appear only once. The sequenced sample consisted of naive CD4+ T cells sorted from PBMCs. All receptors derive from a woman aged 55-69 years in good health, CMV-negative, and a related stem cell transplant donor. The CDR3 runs from the conserved cysteine through the conserved F or W. Fields, in order: J gene, clone size, D gene, V gene, CDR3 DNA, CDR3 protein. A D gene is named only where the DNA matches it firmly. Expanded clones get a size class; other rows say once, few or many, or leave the size out.

J: TRBJ2-1
size: once
D: TRBD2
V: TRBV28
DNA: TGTGCCAGCAAAACCAAACTAGCGGGGACCTACAATGAGCAGTTCTTC
CDR3: CASKTKLAGTYNEQFF

J: TRBJ1-3
size: once
D: -
V: TRBV30
DNA: TGTGCCTGGGGTCCAGGTGGCAGGGCTGGAAACACCATATATTTT
CDR3: CAWGPGGRAGNTIYF

J: TRBJ1-3
size: -
D: -
V: TRBV28
DNA: TGTGCCAGCAGTCCCCAAGAGCCTGGAAACACCATATATTTT
CDR3: CASSPQEPGNTIYF

J: TRBJ2-6
size: -
D: -
V: TRBV28
DNA: TGTGCCAGCAGTTTTCCCGGGTCTGGGGCCAACGTCCTGACTTTC
CDR3: CASSFPGSGANVLTF

J: TRBJ2-3
size: -
D: TRBD1
V: TRBV7-2
DNA: TGTGCCAGCAGCTTTATCGGACAGGGGAGCACAGATACGCAGTATTTT
CDR3: CASSFIGQGSTDTQYF

J: TRBJ1-6
size: -
D: TRBD1
V: TRBV27
DNA: TGTGCCAGCAGTCCGGGACAGCGCGGACCCCTCCACTTT
CDR3: CASSPGQRGPLHF

J: TRBJ2-7
size: -
D: TRBD1
V: TRBV25-1
DNA: TGTGCCAGCAGGGAAGCCTACAGGGGCGAGCAGTACTTC
CDR3: CASREAYRGEQYF

J: TRBJ1-2
size: -
D: -
V: TRBV27
DNA: TGTGCCAGCAGTCCGCAGGGCAGGGGACCTTATGGCTACACCTTC
CDR3: CASSPQGRGPYGYTF

J: TRBJ2-7
size: -
D: TRBD2
V: TRBV4-3
DNA: TGCGCCAGCAGCCAAGGGGAGCGGGGGGCCTCCTACGAGCAGCACTTC
CDR3: CASSQGERGASYEQHF

J: TRBJ1-1
size: -
D: TRBD1
V: TRBV6-1
DNA: TGTGCCAGCATCTCACAGGGGGCTGGGGACACTGAAGCTTTCTTT
CDR3: CASISQGAGDTEAFF

J: TRBJ1-1
size: once
D: TRBD1
V: TRBV6-5
DNA: TGTGCCAGCAGTTCAGACAGGGCTTCGATGAACACTGAAGCTTTCTTT
CDR3: CASSSDRASMNTEAFF

J: TRBJ1-1
size: -
D: -
V: TRBV5-4
DNA: TGTGCCAGCAGCTTGGAGCGTCACATGAACACTGAAGCTTTCTTT
CDR3: CASSLERHMNTEAFF

J: TRBJ2-7
size: -
D: -
V: TRBV4-1
DNA: TGCGCCAGCAGCCAAGATCCCTCCAGGTTCTCCTACGAGCAGTACTTC
CDR3: CASSQDPSRFSYEQYF

J: TRBJ2-7
size: once
D: TRBD1
V: TRBV27
DNA: TGTGCCAGCAGTCTCCCCGGACAGGGGTCATACGGGCAGTACTTC
CDR3: CASSLPGQGSYGQYF

J: TRBJ2-7
size: -
D: -
V: TRBV28
DNA: TGTGCCAGCAGTTTATCCCTTCGAGGGGGGCAGTACTTC
CDR3: CASSLSLRGGQYF

J: TRBJ2-5
size: -
D: TRBD2
V: TRBV7-2
DNA: TGTGCCAGCAGCGGGACTAACCAAGAGACCCAGTACTTC
CDR3: CASSGTNQETQYF

J: TRBJ1-1
size: once
D: -
V: TRBV6-1
DNA: TGTGCCAGCGTTGTAACGGGGAACACTGAAGCTTTCTTT
CDR3: CASVVTGNTEAFF